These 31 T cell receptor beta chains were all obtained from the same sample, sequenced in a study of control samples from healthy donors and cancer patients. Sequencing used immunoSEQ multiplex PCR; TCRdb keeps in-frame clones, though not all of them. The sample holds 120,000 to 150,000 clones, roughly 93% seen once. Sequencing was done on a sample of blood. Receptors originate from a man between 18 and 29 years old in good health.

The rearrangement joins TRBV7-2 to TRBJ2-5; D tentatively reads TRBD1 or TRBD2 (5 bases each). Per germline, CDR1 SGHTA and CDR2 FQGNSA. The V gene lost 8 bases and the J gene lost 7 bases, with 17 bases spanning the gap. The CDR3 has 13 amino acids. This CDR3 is CASWGGSPGTQYF. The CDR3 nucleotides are TGTGCCAGCTGGGGCGGGTCCCCGGGGACCCAGTACTTC.

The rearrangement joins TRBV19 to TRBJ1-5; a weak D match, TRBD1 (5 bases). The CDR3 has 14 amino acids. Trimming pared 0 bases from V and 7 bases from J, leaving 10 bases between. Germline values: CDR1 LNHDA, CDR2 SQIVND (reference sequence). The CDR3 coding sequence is TGTGCCAGTAGTATAGATGTGGGGCGGCAGCCCCAGCATTTT. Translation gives CASSIDVGRQPQHF.

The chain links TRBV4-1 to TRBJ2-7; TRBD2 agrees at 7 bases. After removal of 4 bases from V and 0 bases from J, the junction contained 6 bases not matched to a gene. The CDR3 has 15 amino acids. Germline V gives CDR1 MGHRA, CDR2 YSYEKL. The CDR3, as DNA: TGCGCCAGCAGCCCCAAGGGCGGGAGCTCCTACGAGCAGTACTTC. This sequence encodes CASSPKGGSSYEQYF.

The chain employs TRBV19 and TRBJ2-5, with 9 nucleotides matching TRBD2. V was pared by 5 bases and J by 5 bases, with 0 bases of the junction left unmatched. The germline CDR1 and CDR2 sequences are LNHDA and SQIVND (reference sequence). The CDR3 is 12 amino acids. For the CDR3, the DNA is TGTGCCAGTAGTGCGGGAGGGGAGACCCAGTACTTC. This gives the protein CASSAGGETQYF.

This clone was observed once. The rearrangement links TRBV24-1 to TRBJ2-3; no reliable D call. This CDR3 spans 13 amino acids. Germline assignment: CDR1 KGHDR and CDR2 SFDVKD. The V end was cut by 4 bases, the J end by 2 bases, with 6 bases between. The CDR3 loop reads CATSDEPTDTQYF. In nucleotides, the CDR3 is TGTGCCACCAGTGACGAACCCACAGATACGCAGTATTTT.

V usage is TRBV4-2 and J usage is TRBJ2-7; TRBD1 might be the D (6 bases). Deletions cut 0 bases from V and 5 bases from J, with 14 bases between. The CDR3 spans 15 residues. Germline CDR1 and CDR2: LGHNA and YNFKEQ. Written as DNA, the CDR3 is TGTGCCAGCAGCCAAGATTGGGGGCGAGAGGACGAGCAGTACTTC. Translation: CASSQDWGREDEQYF.

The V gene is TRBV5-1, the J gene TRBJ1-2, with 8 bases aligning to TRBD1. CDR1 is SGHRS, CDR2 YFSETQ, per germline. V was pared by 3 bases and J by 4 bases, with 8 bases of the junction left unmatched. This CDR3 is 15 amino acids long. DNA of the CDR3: TGCGCCAGCAGCTCGCTGGGGACAGGCCCCTATGGCTACACCTTC. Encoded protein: CASSSLGTGPYGYTF.

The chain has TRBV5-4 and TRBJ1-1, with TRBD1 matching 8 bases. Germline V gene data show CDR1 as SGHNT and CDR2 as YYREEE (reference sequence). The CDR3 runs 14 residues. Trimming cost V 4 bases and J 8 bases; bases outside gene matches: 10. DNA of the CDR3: TGTGCCAGCAGCCCAGATCGTTGGACAGGGGAAGCTTTCTTT. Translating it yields CASSPDRWTGEAFF.

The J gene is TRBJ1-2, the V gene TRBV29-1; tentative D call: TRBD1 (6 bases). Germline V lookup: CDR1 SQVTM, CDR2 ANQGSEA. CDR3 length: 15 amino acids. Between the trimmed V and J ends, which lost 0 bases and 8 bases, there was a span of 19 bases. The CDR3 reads CSVEEGASGGSGYTF. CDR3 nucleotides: TGCAGCGTTGAAGAGGGGGCGAGTGGGGGGAGCGGCTACACCTTC.

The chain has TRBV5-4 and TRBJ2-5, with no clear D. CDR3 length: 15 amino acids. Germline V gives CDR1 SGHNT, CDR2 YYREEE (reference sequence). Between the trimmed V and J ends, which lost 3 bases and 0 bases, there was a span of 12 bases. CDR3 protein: CASSSKIGYQETQYF. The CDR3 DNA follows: TGTGCCAGCAGCTCAAAAATAGGGTACCAAGAGACCCAGTACTTC.

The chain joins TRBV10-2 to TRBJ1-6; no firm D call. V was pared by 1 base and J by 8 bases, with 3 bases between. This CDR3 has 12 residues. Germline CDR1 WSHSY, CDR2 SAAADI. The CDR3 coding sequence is TGCGCCAGCAGTGAGTGGGATTCACCCCTCCACTTT. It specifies CASSEWDSPLHF.

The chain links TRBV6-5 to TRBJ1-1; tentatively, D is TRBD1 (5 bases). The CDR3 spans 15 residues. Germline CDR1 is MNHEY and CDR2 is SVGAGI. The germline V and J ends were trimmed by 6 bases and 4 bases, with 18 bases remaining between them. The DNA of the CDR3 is TGTGCCAGCAGCCCCAACCAGGGTAGGGGCACTGAAGCTTTCTTT. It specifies CASSPNQGRGTEAFF.

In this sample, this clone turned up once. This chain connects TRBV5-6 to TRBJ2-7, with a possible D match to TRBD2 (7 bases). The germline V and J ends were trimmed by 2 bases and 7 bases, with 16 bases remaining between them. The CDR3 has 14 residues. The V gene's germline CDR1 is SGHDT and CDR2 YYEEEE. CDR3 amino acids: CASSFGGGAEEQYF. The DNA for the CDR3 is TGTGCCAGCAGCTTTGGAGGGGGGGCAGAAGAGCAGTACTTC. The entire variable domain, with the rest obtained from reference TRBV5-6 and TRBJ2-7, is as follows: DAGVTQSPTHLIKTRGQQVTLRCSPKSGHDTVSWYQQALGQGPQFIFQYYEEEERQRGNFPDRFSGHQFPNYSSELNVNALLLGDSALYLCASSFGGGAEEQYFGPGTRLTVT.

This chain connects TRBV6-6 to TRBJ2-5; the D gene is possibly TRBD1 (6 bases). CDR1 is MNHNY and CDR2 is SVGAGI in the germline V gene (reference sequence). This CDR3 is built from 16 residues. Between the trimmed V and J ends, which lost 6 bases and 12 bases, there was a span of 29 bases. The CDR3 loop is CASRNSPPDSPFLEYF. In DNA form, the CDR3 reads TGTGCCAGCAGAAACAGTCCGCCGGACAGCCCGTTCTTGGAGTACTTC.

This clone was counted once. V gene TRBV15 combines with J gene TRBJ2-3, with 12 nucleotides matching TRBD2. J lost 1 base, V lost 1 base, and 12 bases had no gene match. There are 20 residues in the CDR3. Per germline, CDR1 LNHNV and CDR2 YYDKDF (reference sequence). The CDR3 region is CATSRGALAGGPGGTDTQYF. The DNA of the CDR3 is TGTGCCACCAGCAGAGGGGCGCTAGCGGGAGGGCCGGGGGGCACAGATACGCAGTATTTT.

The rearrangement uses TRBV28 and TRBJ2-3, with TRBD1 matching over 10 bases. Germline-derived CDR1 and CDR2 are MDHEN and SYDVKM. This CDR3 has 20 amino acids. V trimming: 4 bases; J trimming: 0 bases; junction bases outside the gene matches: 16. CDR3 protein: CASSWGLRDRGHTSTDTQYF. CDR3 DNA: TGTGCCAGCAGTTGGGGGCTCCGGGACAGGGGCCATACTAGCACAGATACGCAGTATTTT.

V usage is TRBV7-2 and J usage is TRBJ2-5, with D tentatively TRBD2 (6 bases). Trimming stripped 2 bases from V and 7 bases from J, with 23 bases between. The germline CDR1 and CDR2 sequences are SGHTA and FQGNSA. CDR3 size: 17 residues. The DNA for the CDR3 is TGTGCCAGCAGCTTAACCAACGTTCGGGGGACCGCGGGGACCCAGTACTTC. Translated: CASSLTNVRGTAGTQYF. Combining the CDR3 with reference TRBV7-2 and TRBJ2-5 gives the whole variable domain GAGVSQSPSNKVTEKGKDVELRCDPISGHTALYWYRQSLGQGLEFLIYFQGNSAPDKSGLPSDRFSAERTGGSVSTLTIQRTQQEDSAVYLCASSLTNVRGTAGTQYFGPGTRLLVL.

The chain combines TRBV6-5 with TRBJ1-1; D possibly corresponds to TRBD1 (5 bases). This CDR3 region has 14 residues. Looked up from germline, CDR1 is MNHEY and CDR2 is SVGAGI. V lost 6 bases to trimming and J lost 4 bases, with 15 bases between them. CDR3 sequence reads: CASSWAGFGTEAFF. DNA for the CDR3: TGTGCCAGCAGCTGGGCAGGGTTTGGCACTGAAGCTTTCTTT.

For the CDR3, the DNA is TGTGCCAGCAGCTTAGGTCTTATAGGGACAGGCACAGATACGCAGTATTTT. Encoded protein: CASSLGLIGTGTDTQYF. The chain has TRBV7-6 and TRBJ2-3; 7 nucleotides line up with TRBD1. This CDR3 contains 17 residues. Germline loops: CDR1 SGHVS, CDR2 FNYEAQ. Trimming took 1 base from V and 1 from J; bases not matched to a gene: 8. The full variable domain, its missing parts supplied by reference TRBV7-6 and TRBJ2-3, is GAGVSQSPRYKVTKRGQDVALRCDPISGHVSLYWYRQALGQGPEFLTYFNYEAQQDKSGLPNDRFSAERPEGSISTLTIQRTEQRDSAMYRCASSLGLIGTGTDTQYFGPGTRLTVL.

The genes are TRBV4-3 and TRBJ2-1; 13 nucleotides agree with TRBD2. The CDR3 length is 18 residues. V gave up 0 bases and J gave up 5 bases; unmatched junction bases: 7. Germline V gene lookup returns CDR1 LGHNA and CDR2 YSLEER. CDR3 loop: CASSQELAGGPRDNEQFF. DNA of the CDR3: TGCGCCAGCAGCCAAGAACTAGCGGGAGGGCCAAGGGACAATGAGCAGTTCTTC.

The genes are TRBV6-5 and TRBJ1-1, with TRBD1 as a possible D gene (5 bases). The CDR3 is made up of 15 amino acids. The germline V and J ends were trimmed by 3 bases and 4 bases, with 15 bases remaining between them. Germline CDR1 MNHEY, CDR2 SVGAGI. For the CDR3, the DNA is TGTGCCAGCAGTTATACAGGCACTGGGGGCACTGAAGCTTTCTTT. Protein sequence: CASSYTGTGGTEAFF.

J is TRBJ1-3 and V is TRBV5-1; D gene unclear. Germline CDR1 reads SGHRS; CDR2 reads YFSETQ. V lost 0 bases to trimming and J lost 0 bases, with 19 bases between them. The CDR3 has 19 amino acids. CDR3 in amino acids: CASSLERAGPGVSGNTIYF. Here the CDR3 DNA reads TGCGCCAGCAGCTTGGAGAGGGCGGGTCCGGGTGTCTCTGGAAACACCATATATTTT.

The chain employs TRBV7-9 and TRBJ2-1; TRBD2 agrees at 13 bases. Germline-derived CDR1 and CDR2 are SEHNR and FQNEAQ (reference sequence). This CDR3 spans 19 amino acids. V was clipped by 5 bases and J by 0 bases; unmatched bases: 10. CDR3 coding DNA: TGTGCCAGCAGCCTAACGACTAGCGGGGGGTCCGACTCCTACAATGAGCAGTTCTTC. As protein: CASSLTTSGGSDSYNEQFF.

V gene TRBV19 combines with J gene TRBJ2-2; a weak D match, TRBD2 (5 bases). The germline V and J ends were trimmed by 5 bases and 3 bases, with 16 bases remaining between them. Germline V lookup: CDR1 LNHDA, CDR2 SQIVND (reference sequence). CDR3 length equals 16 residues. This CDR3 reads CASSGTGKAYTGELFF. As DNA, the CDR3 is TGTGCCAGTAGTGGTACCGGGAAAGCTTACACCGGGGAGCTGTTTTTT. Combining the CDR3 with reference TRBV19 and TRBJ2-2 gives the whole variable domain DGGITQSPKYLFRKEGQNVTLSCEQNLNHDAMYWYRQDPGQGLRLIYYSQIVNDFQKGDIAEGYSVSREKKESFPLTVTSAQKNPTAFYLCASSGTGKAYTGELFFGEGSRLTVL.

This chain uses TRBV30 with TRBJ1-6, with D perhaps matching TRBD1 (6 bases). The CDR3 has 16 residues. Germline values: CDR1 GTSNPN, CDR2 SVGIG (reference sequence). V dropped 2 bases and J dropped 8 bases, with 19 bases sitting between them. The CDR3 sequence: CAWSPGQLGADSPLHF. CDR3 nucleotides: TGTGCCTGGAGTCCAGGACAGCTCGGAGCAGATTCACCCCTCCACTTT.

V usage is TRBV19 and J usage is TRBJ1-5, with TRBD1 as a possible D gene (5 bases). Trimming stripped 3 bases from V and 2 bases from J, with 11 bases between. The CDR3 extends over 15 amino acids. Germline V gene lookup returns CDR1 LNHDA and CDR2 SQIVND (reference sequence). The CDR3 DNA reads TGTGCCAGTAGTATTCAGGGAGTGGGCAATCAGCCCCAGCATTTT. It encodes CASSIQGVGNQPQHF.

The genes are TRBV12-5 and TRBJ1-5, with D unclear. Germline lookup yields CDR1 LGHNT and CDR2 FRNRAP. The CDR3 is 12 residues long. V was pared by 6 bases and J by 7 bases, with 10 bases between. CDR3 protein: CASGYNSQPQHF. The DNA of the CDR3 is TGTGCTAGTGGCTACAACTCCCAGCCCCAGCATTTT.

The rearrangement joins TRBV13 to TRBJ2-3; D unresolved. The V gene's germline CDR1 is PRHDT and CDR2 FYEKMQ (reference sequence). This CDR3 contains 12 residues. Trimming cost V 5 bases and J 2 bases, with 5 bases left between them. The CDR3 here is CASSQFTDTQYF. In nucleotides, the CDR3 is TGTGCCAGCAGCCAGTTCACAGATACGCAGTATTTT. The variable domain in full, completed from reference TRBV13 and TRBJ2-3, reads AAGVIQSPRHLIKEKRETATLKCYPIPRHDTVYWYQQGPGQDPQFLISFYEKMQSDKGSIPDRFSAQQFSDYHSELNMSSLELGDSALYFCASSQFTDTQYFGPGTRLTVL.

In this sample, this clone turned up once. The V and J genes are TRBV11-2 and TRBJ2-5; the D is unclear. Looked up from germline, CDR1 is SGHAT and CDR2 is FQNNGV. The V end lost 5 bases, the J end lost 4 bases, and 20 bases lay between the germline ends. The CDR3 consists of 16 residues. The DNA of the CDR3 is TGTGCCAGCAGCCTGAGCCCCTTGGGATATGGAGAGACCCAGTACTTC. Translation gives CASSLSPLGYGETQYF. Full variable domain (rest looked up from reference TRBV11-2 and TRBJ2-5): EAGVAQSPRYKIIEKRQSVAFWCNPISGHATLYWYQQILGQGPKLLIQFQNNGVVDDSQLPKDRFSAERLKGVDSTLKIQPAKLEDSAVYLCASSLSPLGYGETQYFGPGTRLLVL.

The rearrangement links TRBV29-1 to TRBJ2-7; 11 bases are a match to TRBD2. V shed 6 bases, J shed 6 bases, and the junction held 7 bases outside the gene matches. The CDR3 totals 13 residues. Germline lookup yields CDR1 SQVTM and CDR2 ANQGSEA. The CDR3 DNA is TGCAGCGTCCAACTAGCGGGAGTAGGCGAGCAGTACTTC. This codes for CSVQLAGVGEQYF.

CDR3 DNA: TGTGCCAGCAGTCCGACAGCCCTGGTCGAGCAGTACTTC. This sequence encodes CASSPTALVEQYF. The chain couples TRBV27 to TRBJ2-7; D is perhaps TRBD1 (5 bases). Germline-derived CDR1 and CDR2 are MNHEY and SMNVEV (reference sequence). Trimming pared 5 bases from V and 6 bases from J, leaving 14 bases between. CDR3 length: 13 residues.